This TCR beta chain was sequenced for a study of blood T cells in healthy people across ages (dated by TCRdb to between 2015 and 2017). Regarding the research as a whole: In model experiments, roughly one uniquely barcoded TCR beta cDNA molecule per two T cells was captured by template switching. Using deep sequencing normalized with unique cDNA molecular identifiers, the study measured how TCR beta repertoire diversity changes with age. Four age groups were formed from the donors: young (average about 17 years), middle-aged (roughly 38), aged (roughly 59) and long-lived (82). To avoid experimental bias, donors of different ages were randomly spread across the sequencing lanes. Two additional independent replicas of 1 million unique cDNA reads from the same blood draw were analyzed for two donors (one aged 18 to 30 and one aged 80 or older). The paper as a whole reports these results and caveats: Bulk unsorted PBMC profiling prevented conclusive comparison of naive and antigen-experienced compartments. Observed TCR beta diversity per million T cells fell roughly linearly with age, and a significant reduction was already apparent by age roughly 40. Because the CMV infection status of the donors was unknown, age-related changes in expanded clonotypes may potentially have been confounded. There was a strong correlation between observed TCR beta diversity and the percentage of naive T cells measured by flow cytometry. Estimates of total diversity from one million sequenced T cells were regarded as lower bounds and underestimates. Compared with the aged group, the long-lived group had more naive CD4+ T cells, fewer expanded clones and increased TCR diversity, suggesting age selection.

The donors were roughly 38 Caucasian individuals from Russia, aged roughly 6 to 100 years, who were systemically healthy. Each donor gave ten milliliters of peripheral blood, collected into EDTA-treated Vacutainer tubes. Ficoll-Paque density-gradient centrifugation was used to isolate PBMCs, with at least 6 million per sample. Trizol reagent was used to extract total RNA from PBMCs, with at least 6 micrograms per sample. For every donor, an aliquot of PBMCs went through flow cytometry to measure the percentages of naive CD45RAhigh/CD27high T cells. The library was prepared using 5' RACE. The sample was run on an Illumina HiSeq 2500. A second PCR of about 6 to 11 cycles was performed with a sample-barcoded 5' primer and a J-beta primer mix. A unique molecular identifier was introduced onto each TCR beta cDNA molecule by a template-switch 5' adaptor carrying 12 random nucleotides. Each sample yielded at least 2.5 million CDR3-containing paired-end reads. First-strand cDNA synthesis was performed from all RNA using the Mint cDNA synthesis kit, with priming by a TRBC-specific oligonucleotide. After uracil-DNA glycosylase treatment, a first 18-cycle PCR used universal primers M1SS and BC2_uni_R on all cDNA. Regarding the original processing steps: Each sample was normalized by randomly selecting 1 million high-quality reads, each carrying a distinct molecular identifier. Instead of being binned into consensus sequences, reads that shared molecular identifiers were thrown out. MiTCR, with a Q25 quality threshold and the strictest error-elimination algorithm, was used for CDR3 identification, clonotype clustering and error correction. A nonparametric unseen species model with Euler transformation was used to estimate a lower bound on total TCR beta diversity. TCRdb reprocessing: public reads trimmed at Q25 with fastp, clones called with MiXCR, in-frame beta chains kept. Every entry covers one CDR3 protein and lists the most common genes and DNA from its rows. These V and J calls rely on TCRdb rather than the paper's analysis. Present in this sample are about 1.4 million distinct CDR3 sequences, roughly 59% of which were seen just once. The top ten clonotypes cover over 5.5% of the sample.

For this clonotype: What this receptor recognizes is not known. Base qualities are not provided; no much larger clone lies one nucleotide away.

The sequence was collected from a man between 18 and 29 years old in good health. Sequenced input: blood.

CDR3 region: CASRGMGEQFF. The sequenced DNA is TGTGCCAGCAGGGGCATGGGTGAGCAGTTCTTC. This sequence uses TRBV12-3 or TRBV12-4 and TRBJ2-1, with an unclear D gene assignment. The junction carries 9 bases between V and J, which are trimmed by 6 bases and 9 bases respectively. The CDR3 contains 11 residues, cysteine and phenylalanine counted. Just the 33-base CDR3 DNA is kept, in frame starting at base 1.